A single sample gave rise to the 26 T cell receptor beta chains below, sequenced in a study of cytomegalovirus exposure and HLA in healthy donors (dated by TCRdb to 2015 to 2018). Library preparation employed the immunoSEQ multiplex PCR assay. For the multiplex PCR, a mixture combining 60 forward primers for TCR Vbeta segments and 13 reverse primers for TCR Jbeta segments was used. TCRdb's version of the immuneACCESS table is confined to in-frame rearrangements and falls short of the full clone set. An unresolved V gene accounts for under half of the shortfall where checked; the remainder is of unknown origin. The table for this sample shows 50,000 to 70,000 clones. The top ten constitute less than 4.5% of the sample. The specimen sequenced was PBMCs. These receptor sequences come from a woman aged 18-29 years in good health and CMV-seronegative.

V gene TRBV4-1 combines with J gene TRBJ2-2, with TRBD1 matching 8 bases. Per the germline V gene, CDR1 is MGHRA and CDR2 is YSYEKL. The CDR3 loop spans 17 amino acids. V was pared by 3 bases and J by 3 bases, with 9 bases of the junction left unmatched. CDR3 bases: TGCGCCAGCAGCCAGGTACTAGACAGGGGAGACACCGGGGAGCTGTTTTTT. It encodes CASSQVLDRGDTGELFF.

The V gene is TRBV5-4, the J gene TRBJ2-7; tentative D call: TRBD2 (6 bases). This CDR3 has 14 amino acids. The germline V gene has CDR1 SGHNT and CDR2 YYREEE (reference sequence). V shed 2 bases and J shed 5 bases, with 14 bases lying between them. This chain's CDR3 is CASSFSTSPNEQYF. In DNA form, the CDR3 reads TGTGCCAGCAGCTTTAGTACTAGCCCAAACGAGCAGTACTTC.

J is TRBJ2-3 and V is TRBV6-5, with 13 bases aligning to TRBD2. CDR3 length: 15 residues. CDR1 is MNHEY, CDR2 SVGAGI, per germline. The J segment lost 4 bases and the V segment lost 5 bases, leaving 3 bases of the junction unmatched. The CDR3 here is CASSRLAGGPDTQYF. In DNA, the CDR3 is TGTGCCAGCAGTCGACTAGCGGGGGGCCCAGATACGCAGTATTTT.

V usage is TRBV14 and J usage is TRBJ2-5; weak D call: TRBD2 (6 bases). Trimming shortened V by 4 bases and J by 4 bases, and 16 bases separated the two germline ends. Germline V gene sequence: CDR1 SGHDN, CDR2 FVKESK. The CDR3 is made up of 15 amino acids. DNA for the CDR3: TGTGCCAGCAGCCTCTTAGGCGGGGTTGGAGAGACCCAGTACTTC. This codes for CASSLLGGVGETQYF.

This chain connects TRBV19 to TRBJ2-5; 9 bases agree with TRBD2. Looked up from germline, CDR1 is LNHDA and CDR2 is SQIVND (reference sequence). The CDR3 sequence is 17 residues long. The ends lost 4 bases at V and 0 bases at J; junction bases unmatched: 9. Here the CDR3 reads CASSRGSSGVYQETQYF. CDR3 DNA: TGTGCCAGTAGTAGGGGTTCTAGCGGGGTGTACCAAGAGACCCAGTACTTC.

For the CDR3, the DNA is TGTGCCAGCAGTGAAACCGGGACAGGGTTCCACAATGAGCAGTTCTTC. Protein sequence: CASSETGTGFHNEQFF. This rearrangement joins TRBV6-1 to TRBJ2-1; 9 nucleotides match TRBD1. V lost 2 bases and J lost 5; bases outside the gene matches: 7. The length of the CDR3 is 16 residues. The germline V gene has CDR1 MNHNS and CDR2 SASEGT.

The V call is TRBV30, the J call TRBJ1-2; D gene uncertain. The CDR3 totals 14 residues. Germline V gene data show CDR1 as GTSNPN and CDR2 as SVGIG (reference sequence). With 3 bases removed from V and 2 bases from J, the gap between germline ends came to 13 bases. The CDR3 here is CAWRVTAGNYGYTF. The CDR3 nucleotides are TGTGCCTGGAGGGTAACCGCGGGAAACTATGGCTACACCTTC.

This chain links TRBV7-2 with TRBJ2-7; 7 bases agree with TRBD2. The CDR3 spans 16 residues. Germline CDR1 is SGHTA and CDR2 is FQGNSA. With V trimmed by 5 bases and J by 0 bases, 10 bases remained unmatched. CDR3 DNA sequence: TGTGCCAGCAGCAGACCATCTAGCGGAAGCTCCTACGAGCAGTACTTC. This gives the protein CASSRPSSGSSYEQYF.

This chain uses TRBV29-1 with TRBJ2-5; D is uncertain. The V end was cut by 5 bases, the J end by 4 bases, with 14 bases between. Per the germline V gene, CDR1 is SQVTM and CDR2 is ANQGSEA. CDR3 size: 13 residues. The CDR3 spells CSVRPVARETQYF. CDR3 nucleotide sequence: TGCAGCGTTCGTCCAGTGGCACGAGAGACCCAGTACTTC.

To note about this clone: A read error may account for a junction end that differs from germline. The sample contains more than one DNA sequence encoding this CDR3. The J gene is TRBJ1-6, the V gene TRBV30; D is uncertain. Per germline, CDR1 GTSNPN and CDR2 SVGIG (reference sequence). CDR3 length: 14 residues. CDR3 protein: CAWRLIAGNSPLHF. In DNA, the CDR3 is TGTGCCTGGAGATTGATAGCGGGGAATTCACCCCTACACTTT.

CDR3: CASSRALGGRANTGELFF. The CDR3 DNA sequence: TGTGCCAGCTCACGGGCTCTAGGGGGAAGAGCGAACACCGGGGAGCTGTTTTTT. The chain carries TRBV18 and TRBJ2-2, with TRBD1 as a possible D gene (6 bases). This CDR3 is 18 amino acids long. V lost 4 bases, J lost 0 bases, and 18 bases lay in between. The germline CDR1 and CDR2 sequences are KGHSH and LQKENI.

The chain carries TRBV19 and TRBJ2-5, with 8 bases identical to TRBD2. Looked up from germline, CDR1 is LNHDA and CDR2 is SQIVND (reference sequence). CDR3 size: 18 residues. V gave up 5 bases and J gave up 0 bases; unmatched junction bases: 14. The CDR3 DNA reads as TGTGCCAGTAGTTTAAGGCCAGGGGAGCGGGGGTACCAAGAGACCCAGTACTTC. Translation: CASSLRPGERGYQETQYF.

Measured by frequency, this clone is medium-sized. V gene TRBV6-4 combines with J gene TRBJ2-1; 8 nucleotides line up with TRBD2. This CDR3 comprises 15 residues. V lost 3 bases to trimming and J lost 5 bases; unmatched junction nucleotides: 6. The germline V gene encodes CDR1 MRHNA and CDR2 SNTAGT. This chain's CDR3 is CASSETGGDDNEQFF. DNA of the CDR3: TGTGCCAGCAGTGAAACGGGAGGGGACGACAATGAGCAGTTCTTC.

The chain has TRBV4-1 and TRBJ2-3; possible D gene TRBD2, 6 bases. This CDR3 spans 16 amino acids. V was cut by 0 bases and J by 0 bases, with 10 bases left in between. Germline CDR1 MGHRA, CDR2 YSYEKL. CDR3 in amino acids: CASSQELALSTDTQYF. DNA for the CDR3: TGCGCCAGCAGCCAAGAACTAGCCCTTAGCACAGATACGCAGTATTTT.

The rearrangement links TRBV25-1 to TRBJ2-5, with D possibly TRBD1 on 5 matching bases. Between the trimmed V and J ends, which lost 10 bases and 0 bases, there was a span of 15 bases. Germline CDR1 and CDR2: MGHDK and SYGVNS. The CDR3 contains 14 residues. The CDR3 DNA reads as TGTGCCACGGAGACAGTTGAGTACCAAGAGACCCAGTACTTC. Encoded protein: CATETVEYQETQYF.

The V gene is TRBV2, the J gene TRBJ2-1, with a weak D call TRBD1 (6 bases). Germline CDR1 is SNHLY and CDR2 is FYNNEI. V lost 6 bases, J lost 0 bases, and 9 bases lay in between. This CDR3 spans 14 amino acids. CDR3 coding DNA: TGTGCCAGCAGACCCAGGGGCTCCTACAATGAGCAGTTCTTC. As protein: CASRPRGSYNEQFF. Complete variable domain (other parts from reference TRBV2 and TRBJ2-1): EPEVTQTPSHQVTQMGQEVILRCVPISNHLYFYWYRQILGQKVEFLVSFYNNEISEKSEIFDDQFSVERPDGSNFTLKIRSTKLEDSAMYFCASRPRGSYNEQFFGPGTRLTVL.

The genes are TRBV29-1 and TRBJ2-5, with TRBD1 identical over 10 bases. With 3 bases clipped from V and 5 bases from J, the junction kept 3 bases outside the gene matches. The germline V gene has CDR1 SQVTM and CDR2 ANQGSEA. The length of the CDR3 is 13 residues. CDR3 protein: CSVDGQGGETQYF. The CDR3, as DNA: TGCAGCGTTGATGGACAGGGGGGCGAGACCCAGTACTTC. The complete variable domain, with remaining parts taken from reference TRBV29-1 and TRBJ2-5, reads SAVISQKPSRDICQRGTSLTIQCQVDSQVTMMFWYRQQPGQSLTLIATANQGSEATYESGFVIDKFPISRPNLTFSTLTVSNMSPEDSSIYLCSVDGQGGETQYFGPGTRLLVL.

The V call is TRBV11-2, the J call TRBJ1-6; unclear D gene. This CDR3 is 15 amino acids long. Germline V gene lookup returns CDR1 SGHAT and CDR2 FQNNGV. Between the trimmed V and J ends, which lost 1 base and 7 bases, there was a span of 11 bases. Here the CDR3 reads CASSLVRHSNSPLHF. In DNA, the CDR3 is TGTGCCAGCAGCTTAGTGCGACACTCGAATTCACCCCTCCACTTT.

This sequence joins TRBV5-5 and TRBJ2-3; D is possibly TRBD2 (6 bases). V shed 2 bases and J shed 1 base, with 8 bases lying between them. Per the germline V gene, CDR1 is SGHKS and CDR2 is YYEKEE (reference sequence). This CDR3 comprises 14 residues. CDR3 residues: CASSFGTGTDTQYF. CDR3 DNA: TGTGCCAGCAGCTTTGGGACTGGCACAGATACGCAGTATTTT.

As to this clone: Within the sample, other DNA sequences also encode this same CDR3. The V call is TRBV9, the J call TRBJ2-1, with D tentatively TRBD2 (5 bases). The CDR3 loop spans 13 amino acids. Germline-derived CDR1 and CDR2 are SGDLS and YYNGEE. V dropped 0 bases and J dropped 6 bases, with 7 bases sitting between them. The CDR3 nucleotides read TGTGCCAGCAGCGTAGGAACTAGCAATGAGCAGTTCTTC. It encodes CASSVGTSNEQFF.

CDR3 nucleotide sequence: TGCGCCAGCAGCTTGTTGGGGACTAGCGGTTACGAGCAGTACTTC. Amino acid sequence: CASSLLGTSGYEQYF. This rearrangement joins TRBV5-1 to TRBJ2-7; 11 bases are a match to TRBD2. With 1 base clipped from V and 4 bases from J, the junction kept 4 bases outside the gene matches. The CDR3 sequence is 15 residues long. From germline, CDR1 is SGHRS and CDR2 YFSETQ.

The CDR3 sequence: CASSRTGPNTGELFF. In DNA form, the CDR3 reads TGTGCCAGCAGTAGGACAGGGCCGAACACCGGGGAGCTGTTTTTT. This chain connects TRBV6-1 to TRBJ2-2, with 8 bases identical to TRBD1. The CDR3 length is 15 residues. The germline V gene has CDR1 MNHNS and CDR2 SASEGT. The V and J ends lost 5 bases and 0 bases, in that order; junction bases with no gene match: 2.

The chain employs TRBV6-5 and TRBJ1-1, with D maybe TRBD1 (6 bases). This CDR3 comprises 13 residues. Germline V lookup: CDR1 MNHEY, CDR2 SVGAGI. V gave up 6 bases and J gave up 3 bases, with 11 bases separating them. In DNA form, the CDR3 reads TGTGCCAGCAGGGACAGAGTTGACACTGAAGCTTTCTTT. Protein sequence: CASRDRVDTEAFF.

The chain uses TRBV6-1 and TRBJ1-2, with 12 bases lining up with TRBD1. Germline V gene sequence: CDR1 MNHNS, CDR2 SASEGT. This CDR3 has 13 amino acids. Losses at the gene ends were 6 bases for V and 8 bases for J; bases not matched to a gene: 4. The CDR3 DNA reads TGTGCCAGCAGGGGACAGGGGGCGCAGGGCTACACCTTC. The encoded protein is CASRGQGAQGYTF.

This chain links TRBV19 with TRBJ1-2, with D uncertain. The CDR3 covers 13 residues. V was trimmed by 3 bases and J by 3 bases, leaving 8 bases between them. Germline V gene data show CDR1 as LNHDA and CDR2 as SQIVND (reference sequence). In DNA form, the CDR3 reads TGTGCCAGTAGTATGCAGTACGACTATGGCTACACCTTC. It translates to CASSMQYDYGYTF.

CDR3 in amino acids: CATSSPADSLNTQYF. CDR3 coding DNA: TGTGCCACCAGCAGCCCTGCAGACAGCCTAAATACGCAGTATTTT. The chain joins TRBV15 to TRBJ2-3; weak D call: TRBD1 (5 bases). The germline V gene has CDR1 LNHNV and CDR2 YYDKDF (reference sequence). The CDR3 has 15 amino acids. The V end was cut by 3 bases, the J end by 7 bases, with 17 bases between. Full variable domain (outside the CDR3, taken from reference TRBV15 and TRBJ2-3): DAMVIQNPRYQVTQFGKPVTLSCSQTLNHNVMYWYQQKSSQAPKLLFHYYDKDFNNEADTPDNFQSRRPNTSFCFLDIRSPGLGDTAMYLCATSSPADSLNTQYFGPGTRLTVL.